The entry below describes one TCR beta chain. Its antigen is undetermined. TCRdb re-clonotyped the PCR reads via MiXCR. The data contain 29,000 or so clones, about 4% of them singletons. The CDR3 runs 11 residues. The V end lost 2 bases, the J end lost 12 bases, and 11 bases lay between the germline ends. The data stem from a study of metastatic and nonmetastatic thyroid tumors. About the study: Repertoire comparison spanned blood and tumor or nodule tissue of malignant and benign thyroid patients. Study-level results: Versus benign nodules, malignant thyroid tumors reportedly had significantly higher TCR beta diversity, in blood and tumor.

Thyroid surgery was preceded by no treatment in any patient. This receptor was obtained from a female donor with papillary thyroid cancer or a benign thyroid nodule (not recorded which). Some clones in this sample may be carry-over from other donors' samples. This chain joins TRBV12-3 or TRBV12-4 and TRBJ2-7; D possibly corresponds to TRBD2 (6 bases). Material for sequencing was blood. The CDR3 here is CASSLRGALYF. The CDR3 coding sequence is TGTGCCAGCAGTTTACGCGGGGCACTGTACTTC.